One and the same sample provided the 30 T cell receptor beta chains below, sequenced in a study of response to subunit inactivated influenza vaccine (dated by TCRdb to between 2018 and 2020). The library was made by RT-PCR. The sequencing machine was an Illumina HiSeq 2500. TCRdb's own reprocessing of the public reads used fastp at Q25 and MiXCR and kept productive beta chains. Merged by CDR3 protein, the rows form single entries marked with the most common genes and DNA. A total of approximately 680,000 distinct CDR3 sequences appear in this sample, around 16% of them only once. Of the sample, approximately 10% is held by the ten largest clones. The sample here was PBMCs from blood, taken 11 to 12 days after vaccination. The receptor source for this set is a man in his fifties who received an inactivated influenza vaccine. Donor details come from another sample of the same person, matched by shared clones.

This clonotype was seen a handful of times. The CDR3 DNA is TGTGCCAGCAGTTCGCGGGCTACGACCTTCATGGGTGATGAGCAGTTCTTC. Translating gives CASSSRATTFMGDEQFF. This chain links TRBV12-3 or TRBV12-4 with TRBJ2-1, with TRBD2 as a possible D gene (5 bases). The CDR3 length is 17 residues. V lost 4 bases, J lost 8 bases, and 24 bases lay in between.

There are a few counts of this clonotype. The J gene is TRBJ2-4, the V gene TRBV20-1, with 12 positions matching TRBD2. CDR3 length: 16 amino acids. Germline V gene sequence: CDR1 DFQATT, CDR2 SNEGSKA (reference sequence). CDR3 DNA sequence: TGCAGCGCGAAGAGGACTAGCGGGGCCCACGGGGACATTCAGTACTTC. Its translation: CSAKRTSGAHGDIQYF.

This clonotype was seen many times. The chain is built from TRBV5-1 and TRBJ2-1, with 8 bases identical to TRBD2. Losses at the gene ends were 3 bases for V and 2 bases for J; bases not matched to a gene: 1. CDR1 is SGHRS, CDR2 YFSETQ, per germline. This CDR3 is built from 14 residues. DNA of the CDR3: TGCGCCAGCAGCTCGACTAGCGCCTACAATGAGCAGTTCTTC. This sequence encodes CASSSTSAYNEQFF.

The chain recombines TRBV20-1 with TRBJ1-1, with D possibly TRBD1 on 5 matching bases. CDR3 length: 14 amino acids. The germline CDR1 and CDR2 sequences are DFQATT and SNEGSKA (reference sequence). V was shortened by 3 bases and J by 6 bases, with 17 bases between the two germline ends. The CDR3 region has the DNA TGCAGTGCTAGGTCGCTGGGGGATGGGGCTGAAGCTTTCTTT. Translating gives CSARSLGDGAEAFF.

In nucleotides, the CDR3 is TGTGCCATCAGTGAGGGTGGGGCTAGCGGGGACAATGAGCAGTTCTTC. Its translation: CAISEGGASGDNEQFF. This rearrangement joins TRBV10-3 to TRBJ2-1, with 9 bases that match TRBD2. Germline trimming cut 2 bases from V and 5 bases from J; bases unmatched to any gene: 7. CDR1 and CDR2 (germline): ENHRY, SYGVKD. This CDR3 is built from 16 residues.

The V gene is TRBV6-1, the J gene TRBJ2-7; D could derive from TRBD1 or TRBD2 (7 bases each). V was trimmed by 5 bases and J by 3 bases, leaving 20 bases between them. Germline V CDR1 and CDR2: MNHNS, SASEGT. There are 16 residues in the CDR3. The DNA of the CDR3 is TGTGCCAGCAGTCCCCGCAGCACAGGGGAGGGCTACGAGCAGTACTTC. Translated, it gives CASSPRSTGEGYEQYF.

The rearrangement uses TRBV10-1 and TRBJ2-7; 9 bases line up with TRBD1. In germline, CDR1 is WNHNN, CDR2 SYGVQD (reference sequence). The junction had 3 bases not matched to a gene; V was cut back by 3 bases and J by 3 bases. The CDR3 contains 14 residues. The CDR3 DNA reads TGCGCCAGCAGTGAAGGGACAGGGCTCTACGAGCAGTACTTC. This sequence encodes CASSEGTGLYEQYF.

This clonotype was counted ten times or more. The chain couples TRBV12-3 or TRBV12-4 to TRBJ1-3; a possible D gene is TRBD1 (5 bases). V was shortened by 6 bases and J by 0 bases, with 12 bases between the two germline ends. The CDR3 runs to 15 residues. CDR3 loop: CASSLYGGSGNTIYF. The CDR3, as DNA: TGTGCCAGCAGCTTATACGGGGGCTCTGGAAACACCATATATTTT.

The V call is TRBV2, the J call TRBJ2-7; 8 positions match TRBD2. Germline V gene data show CDR1 as SNHLY and CDR2 as FYNNEI. The CDR3 has 15 residues. V lost 2 bases and J lost 4; bases outside the gene matches: 7. Written as DNA, the CDR3 is TGTGCCAGCAGTGAAAGAGCGGGGGCCACTTACGAGCAGTACTTC. Protein: CASSERAGATYEQYF.

The V and J genes are TRBV7-2 and TRBJ1-5; weak D call: TRBD1 (5 bases). The germline V gene has CDR1 SGHTA and CDR2 FQGNSA. The V gene lost 1 base and the J gene lost 6 bases, with 13 bases spanning the gap. CDR3 length equals 15 residues. The CDR3 DNA reads TGTGCCAGCAGCTTAGGGTCAGGGCGGAGTCAGCCCCAGCATTTT. It is translated as CASSLGSGRSQPQHF.

The chain is built from TRBV12-3 or TRBV12-4 and TRBJ2-7, with TRBD1 identical over 8 bases. V lost 6 bases and J lost 1; bases outside the gene matches: 8. This CDR3 is 15 amino acids long. For the CDR3, the DNA is TGTGCCAGCAGATTGGACAGGGTCAATTCCTACGAGCAGTACTTC. Translation gives CASRLDRVNSYEQYF.

The table lists this clonotype with a few counts. The V gene is TRBV25-1, the J gene TRBJ1-3; D is possibly TRBD1 (6 bases). Germline V CDR1 and CDR2: MGHDK, SYGVNS. Trimming took off 4 bases at V and 2 bases at J, with 12 bases between the two ends. This CDR3 has 15 residues. CDR3 nucleotide sequence: TGTGCCAGCAGTGGGGGGGCGCTCCCTGGAAACACCATATATTTT. Its translation is CASSGGALPGNTIYF.

This clonotype has at least ten counts. The chain employs TRBV29-1 and TRBJ2-3; TRBD2 matches 11 bases. Trimming removed 0 bases from V and 8 bases from J; junction bases left unmatched: 13. The CDR3 has 17 amino acids. The germline V gene encodes CDR1 SQVTM and CDR2 ANQGSEA. CDR3 loop: CSVEDQGTSGRFATQYF. DNA of the CDR3: TGCAGCGTTGAAGATCAAGGAACTAGCGGGAGATTTGCTACGCAGTATTTT.

This clonotype has a count of ten or more. The V gene is TRBV20-1, the J gene TRBJ1-1, with D possibly TRBD1 on 5 matching bases. In germline, CDR1 is DFQATT, CDR2 SNEGSKA (reference sequence). The CDR3 loop spans 14 amino acids. The V gene lost 1 base and the J gene lost 4 bases, with 13 bases spanning the gap. This CDR3 is CSARGGAPSTEAFF. CDR3 DNA sequence: TGCAGTGCTAGAGGAGGGGCCCCCTCCACTGAAGCTTTCTTT.

This clonotype was found many times. V gene TRBV20-1 combines with J gene TRBJ2-6; maybe TRBD2 (5 bases). The CDR3 runs to 13 residues. Germline V CDR1 and CDR2: DFQATT, SNEGSKA (reference sequence). The ends were cut back, 7 bases at V and 3 bases at J, with 10 bases in the middle. CDR3 amino acids: CSVEGSGANVLTF. In nucleotides, the CDR3 is TGCAGTGTCGAGGGTAGTGGGGCCAACGTCCTGACTTTC.

In this sample, this clonotype turned up a few times. J is TRBJ2-2 and V is TRBV20-1; possible D gene TRBD2, 6 bases. The CDR3 runs 17 residues. Looked up from germline, CDR1 is DFQATT and CDR2 is SNEGSKA (reference sequence). The V end was cut by 0 bases, the J end by 1 base, with 15 bases between. CDR3 sequence reads: CSARDGLGGKNTGELFF. The CDR3 DNA sequence: TGCAGTGCTAGAGATGGTCTTGGCGGGAAGAACACCGGGGAGCTGTTTTTT.

The CDR3 bases are TGTGCCAGCAGCAGAGACCTAGCGCCGTCCCAGTTCTTC. It codes for CASSRDLAPSQFF. The rearrangement links TRBV2 to TRBJ2-1, with a weak D call TRBD2 (6 bases). The germline V gene has CDR1 SNHLY and CDR2 FYNNEI. The CDR3 runs to 13 residues. V shed 6 bases and J shed 13 bases, with 19 bases lying between them.

This chain uses TRBV6-2 or TRBV6-3 with TRBJ1-1, with TRBD1 identical over 12 bases. This CDR3 has 16 residues. J was trimmed by 1 base and V by 5 bases; bases with no gene match: 5. Germline lookup yields CDR1 MNHEY and CDR2 SVGEGT. CDR3 in amino acids: CASSLPGQGANTEAFF. Here the CDR3 DNA reads TGTGCCAGCAGTCTCCCGGGACAGGGGGCGAACACTGAAGCTTTCTTT.

The gene calls are TRBV29-1 and TRBJ2-2, with 7 bases aligning to TRBD1. V shed 0 bases and J 1 base; nucleotides not matched to a gene: 5. The CDR3 extends over 16 amino acids. CDR1 SQVTM and CDR2 ANQGSEA come from the germline V gene. The CDR3 spells CSVEDRNRGNTGELFF. CDR3 DNA: TGCAGCGTTGAAGATCGTAACAGGGGGAACACCGGGGAGCTGTTTTTT.

This clonotype was observed a few times. The rearrangement joins TRBV7-2 to TRBJ1-4; 11 nucleotides agree with TRBD1. The CDR3 is 15 residues long. The J segment lost 7 bases and the V segment lost 5 bases, leaving 6 bases of the junction unmatched. From germline, CDR1 is SGHTA and CDR2 FQGNSA. The CDR3 DNA is TGTGCCAGCAGCGTACGGACAGGGGGCGGTGAAAAACTGTTTTTT. This translates into CASSVRTGGGEKLFF.

V gene TRBV7-9 combines with J gene TRBJ2-2; D is undetermined. This CDR3 is 14 amino acids long. Germline loops: CDR1 SEHNR, CDR2 FQNEAQ (reference sequence). V lost 0 bases and J lost 7, with 9 bases in between. This chain's CDR3 is CASSLATWFGELFF. The DNA of the CDR3 is TGTGCCAGCAGCTTAGCTACGTGGTTCGGGGAGCTGTTTTTT.

The rearrangement links TRBV6-2 or TRBV6-3 to TRBJ2-1, with TRBD2 matching 7 bases. The CDR3 totals 17 residues. Trimming at V came to 2 bases and at J to 5 bases, leaving 12 bases not matched to a gene. Germline-derived CDR1 and CDR2 are MNHEY and SVGEGT. CDR3 in amino acids: CASSYPPGEGRHNEQFF. The CDR3 DNA is TGTGCCAGCAGTTACCCACCCGGGGAGGGTAGGCACAATGAGCAGTTCTTC.

This clonotype turned up a few times. The chain couples TRBV28 to TRBJ1-6; D gene unclear. The germline gives CDR1 MDHEN, CDR2 SYDVKM. V gave up 3 bases and J gave up 4 bases, with 13 bases separating them. This CDR3 contains 16 residues. CDR3 in DNA: TGTGCCAGCAGTTTTAGGCCAGAGAGATATAATTCACCCCTCCACTTT. As protein: CASSFRPERYNSPLHF. Full variable domain (rest looked up from reference TRBV28 and TRBJ1-6): DVKVTQSSRYLVKRTGEKVFLECVQDMDHENMFWYRQDPGLGLRLIYFSYDVKMKEKGDIPEGYSVSREKKERFSLILESASTNQTSMYLCASSFRPERYNSPLHFGNGTRLTVT.

This clonotype was seen only a few times. The CDR3 coding sequence is TGTGCCAGCAGTGATTACAAAGGGACCCCCCTCGCGAACACCGGGGAGCTGTTTTTT. Amino acids: CASSDYKGTPLANTGELFF. V and J are TRBV6-1 and TRBJ2-2; TRBD1 or TRBD2 may be the D gene (5 bases each). Germline V lookup: CDR1 MNHNS, CDR2 SASEGT. The CDR3 length is 19 residues. The V gene lost 3 bases and the J gene lost 0 bases, with 20 bases spanning the gap.

The V gene is TRBV5-4, the J gene TRBJ2-1, with TRBD2 identical over 9 bases. This CDR3 spans 14 amino acids. The J segment lost 7 bases and the V segment lost 5 bases, leaving 7 bases of the junction unmatched. The V gene's germline CDR1 is SGHNT and CDR2 YYREEE (reference sequence). The CDR3: CASSWSSGKNEQFF. The CDR3 DNA is TGTGCCAGCAGTTGGTCTAGCGGGAAAAATGAGCAGTTCTTC.

This clonotype was counted a single time. A read error may account for a junction end that differs from germline. The V and J genes are TRBV6-1 and TRBJ2-1; 9 positions agree with TRBD2. This CDR3 is built from 16 residues. CDR1 is MNHNS and CDR2 is SASEGT in the germline V gene. CDR3 DNA sequence: TGTGCCAGCAGTAAAGCGGGAGGCCTGAAATACAATGAGCAGTTCTTC. Its protein is CASSKAGGLKYNEQFF.

The V gene is TRBV7-3, the J gene TRBJ2-7; unclear D gene. Looked up from germline, CDR1 is SGHTA and CDR2 is FQGTGA. Between the trimmed V and J ends, which lost 3 bases and 2 bases, there was a span of 8 bases. The CDR3 consists of 13 residues. The CDR3 nucleotides are TGTGCCAGCAGCTTCGGAGTGACCTACGAGCAGTACTTC. It codes for CASSFGVTYEQYF.

The sample holds a few counts of this clonotype. This rearrangement joins TRBV27 to TRBJ2-6; D perhaps matches TRBD1 (5 bases). CDR1 is MNHEY, CDR2 SMNVEV, per germline (reference sequence). This CDR3 is 17 amino acids long. The V and J ends lost 0 bases and 2 bases respectively, with 11 bases between them. The CDR3 DNA reads TGTGCCAGCAGTTTATCTACAGGAGTTACTGGGGCCAACGTCCTGACTTTC. Its translation: CASSLSTGVTGANVLTF.

This clonotype occurred a few times. The genes are TRBV5-6 and TRBJ2-5; D unclear. In germline, CDR1 is SGHDT, CDR2 YYEEEE. This CDR3 is built from 14 residues. V was shortened by 6 bases and J by 4 bases, with 16 bases between the two germline ends. Here the CDR3 DNA reads TGTGCCAGCACCGGCCCTCGCTGGGGAGAGACCCAGTACTTC. Amino acids: CASTGPRWGETQYF.

This clonotype was detected a few times. CDR3 region: CASSLSPNQETQYF. DNA of the CDR3: TGTGCCAGCAGCTTAAGCCCGAACCAAGAGACCCAGTACTTC. V is TRBV7-2 and J is TRBJ2-5; D is uncertain. Germline CDR1 and CDR2: SGHTA and FQGNSA. The V end was cut by 2 bases, the J end by 0 bases, with 7 bases between. The CDR3 length is 14 residues. The variable domain in full, with the rest retrieved from reference TRBV7-2 and TRBJ2-5, is GAGVSQSPSNKVTEKGKDVELRCDPISGHTALYWYRQSLGQGLEFLIYFQGNSAPDKSGLPSDRFSAERTGGSVSTLTIQRTQQEDSAVYLCASSLSPNQETQYFGPGTRLLVL.